What follows are 6 T cell receptor beta chains derived from one specimen sequenced in a study of graft-versus-host responses after intestinal transplantation. Sequencing was performed with immunoSEQ multiplex PCR; in TCRdb, only in-frame clones are kept and a portion is missing. The profile covers fewer than 110,000 clones, with approximately 90% appearing a single time and about 0.73% taken by the ten largest. The antigens these receptors bind are not known. The sample was unstimulated CD4+ T cells sorted from spleen or lymph node cells, taken before transplant. Receptor source: a human donor who was the organ donor for an intestinal transplant.

The rearrangement joins TRBV4-1 to TRBJ2-3; 14 nucleotides align to TRBD2. This CDR3 spans 18 amino acids. The germline V gene has CDR1 MGHRA and CDR2 YSYEKL. V trimming: 4 bases; J trimming: 1 base; junction bases outside the gene matches: 7. CDR3 sequence reads: CASSPGLAGVLRTDTQYF. The CDR3 DNA reads as TGCGCCAGCAGCCCGGGACTAGCGGGAGTTCTACGCACAGATACGCAGTATTTT.

This chain uses TRBV18 with TRBJ2-5; TRBD1 aligns across 11 bases. V lost 4 bases, J lost 6 bases, and 10 bases stayed unmatched. Germline assignment: CDR1 KGHSH and CDR2 LQKENI. The CDR3 has 16 amino acids. This chain's CDR3 is CASSQRPGQGVQTQYF. For the CDR3, the DNA is TGTGCCAGCTCACAACGACCGGGACAGGGGGTGCAGACCCAGTACTTC.

The chain couples TRBV6-1 to TRBJ1-6, with no clear D. Per the germline V gene, CDR1 is MNHNS and CDR2 is SASEGT. The CDR3 spans 14 residues. The germline V and J ends were trimmed by 1 base and 10 bases, with 11 bases remaining between them. The DNA of the CDR3 is TGTGCCAGCAGTGAAGGAGGCAGATCATCACCCCTCCACTTT. It codes for CASSEGGRSSPLHF.

CDR3: CASSLTGADTQYF. The CDR3 nucleotides read TGCGCCAGCAGCTTGACGGGCGCAGATACGCAGTATTTT. The chain employs TRBV5-1 and TRBJ2-3; D is ambiguous. CDR1 and CDR2 (germline): SGHRS, YFSETQ. The V and J ends lost 1 base and 4 bases respectively, with 7 bases between them. The CDR3 totals 13 residues.

V gene TRBV7-9 combines with J gene TRBJ1-3; 9 nucleotides agree with TRBD1. V lost 4 bases and J lost 3; bases outside the gene matches: 4. The length of the CDR3 is 15 residues. Germline CDR1 and CDR2: SEHNR and FQNEAQ (reference sequence). The CDR3 here is CASSSGTGFGNTIYF. In DNA, the CDR3 is TGTGCCAGCAGCTCCGGGACAGGGTTTGGAAACACCATATATTTT.

V and J are TRBV4-2 and TRBJ2-7; 10 bases are a match to TRBD2. CDR1 and CDR2 from the germline V gene are LGHNA and YNFKEQ. Trimming at V came to 2 bases and at J to 6 bases, leaving 10 bases not matched to a gene. The CDR3 spans 16 residues. CDR3 nucleotide sequence: TGTGCCAGCAGCCAACGGCTAGCGGGAGACTTAGGCGAGCAGTACTTC. This translates into CASSQRLAGDLGEQYF.